Below are 4 T cell receptor beta chains sequenced from a single sample in a study of T cell clonality in common variable immunodeficiency. Profiling relied on immunoSEQ multiplex PCR, and the TCRdb table lists in-frame clones only, not all of them. In total the sample includes roughly 28,000 clones, none of them seen once. The sequencing input was peripheral blood mononuclear cells. These receptors originate from a person between 18 and 69 years old in good health.

Comment on this clone: The DNA ends 3 residues before the CDR3 does, and the rest of the CDR3 is filled in from the germline J gene. V usage is TRBV7-9 and J usage is TRBJ1-5; perhaps TRBD1 as D (5 bases). The CDR3 spans 15 residues. V was clipped by 3 bases and J by 7 bases, with 16 bases between them. CDR1 is SEHNR, CDR2 FQNEAQ, per germline (reference sequence). CDR3 amino acids: CASSLSRGARQPQHF. The sequenced part of the CDR3 DNA is TGTGCCAGCAGCTTGAGCCGAGGGGCTCGACAGCCC.

Concerning this clone: The CDR3 end is not reached by the read, which stops 3 residues before it; the germline J gene fills it in. The gene calls are TRBV5-1 and TRBJ2-7, with 12 bases lining up with TRBD2. Germline V CDR1 and CDR2: SGHRS, YFSETQ. The V and J ends lost 0 bases and 2 bases, in that order; junction bases with no gene match: 3. The CDR3 consists of 16 residues. CDR3 bases read: TGCGCCAGCAGCTTGGGACTAGCGGGGGCTACCTACGAG. It codes for CASSLGLAGATYE. The CDR3, in full, reads CASSLGLAGATYEQYF.

This clone was found many times. The CDR3 end is not reached by the read, which stops 3 residues before it; the germline J gene fills it in. This chain joins TRBV5-1 and TRBJ2-7; D is possibly TRBD1 (6 bases). The CDR3 totals 16 residues. The V end was cut by 4 bases, the J end by 0 bases, with 17 bases between. Looked up from germline, CDR1 is SGHRS and CDR2 is YFSETQ. Here the CDR3 reads CASSPRPRGSSYEQYF. Partial CDR3 DNA: TGCGCCAGCAGCCCTAGACCCAGGGGCAGCTCCTACGAG.

Many counts were recorded for this clone. The observed sequence ends 3 residues before the CDR3 terminus, with the missing tail filled in from the germline J gene. The chain recombines TRBV7-8 with TRBJ1-4; maybe TRBD1 (5 bases). Trimming pared 2 bases from V and 2 bases from J, leaving 9 bases between. Germline lookup yields CDR1 SGHVS and CDR2 FQNEAQ. The CDR3 length is 15 residues. CDR3 in amino acids: CASSLIDSTNEKLFF. Incomplete CDR3 DNA: TGTGCCAGCAGCTTAATTGACAGCACTAATGAAAAA.